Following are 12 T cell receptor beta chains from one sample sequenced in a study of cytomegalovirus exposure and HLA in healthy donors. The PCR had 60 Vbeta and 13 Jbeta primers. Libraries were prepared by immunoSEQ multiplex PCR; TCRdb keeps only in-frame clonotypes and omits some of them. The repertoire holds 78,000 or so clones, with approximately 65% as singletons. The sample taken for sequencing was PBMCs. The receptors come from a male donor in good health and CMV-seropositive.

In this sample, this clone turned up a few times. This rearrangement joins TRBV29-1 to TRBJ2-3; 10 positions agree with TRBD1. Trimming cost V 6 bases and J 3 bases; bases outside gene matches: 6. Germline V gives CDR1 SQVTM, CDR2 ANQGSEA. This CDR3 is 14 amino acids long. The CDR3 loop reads CSVAPGQGTDTQYF. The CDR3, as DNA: TGCAGCGTGGCACCGGGACAGGGGACAGATACGCAGTATTTT.

DNA of the CDR3: TGCGCCAGCAGCTTCGGGCAGGGAGGTGGCTACACCTTC. Encoded protein: CASSFGQGGGYTF. This rearrangement joins TRBV5-1 to TRBJ1-2; a possible D gene is TRBD1 (5 bases). The CDR3 sequence is 13 residues long. V gave up 2 bases and J gave up 7 bases, with 12 bases separating them. Germline CDR1 SGHRS, CDR2 YFSETQ.

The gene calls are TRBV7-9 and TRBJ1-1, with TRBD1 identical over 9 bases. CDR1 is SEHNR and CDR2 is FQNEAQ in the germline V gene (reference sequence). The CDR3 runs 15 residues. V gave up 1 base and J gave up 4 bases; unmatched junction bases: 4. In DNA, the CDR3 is TGTGCCAGCAGCTTAGTGGCACAGGGGGCCACTGAAGCTTTCTTT. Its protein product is CASSLVAQGATEAFF. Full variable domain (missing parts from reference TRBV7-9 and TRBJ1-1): DTGVSQNPRHKITKRGQNVTFRCDPISEHNRLYWYRQTLGQGPEFLTYFQNEAQLEKSRLLSDRFSAERPKGSFSTLEIQRTEQGDSAMYLCASSLVAQGATEAFFGQGTRLTVV.

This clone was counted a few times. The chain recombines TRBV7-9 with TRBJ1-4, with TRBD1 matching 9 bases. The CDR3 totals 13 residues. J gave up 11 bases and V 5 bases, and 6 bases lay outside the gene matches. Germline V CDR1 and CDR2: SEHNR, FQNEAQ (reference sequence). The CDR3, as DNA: TGTGCCAGCAGCCCACAGGGGGCAGAGAAACTGTTTTTT. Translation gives CASSPQGAEKLFF.

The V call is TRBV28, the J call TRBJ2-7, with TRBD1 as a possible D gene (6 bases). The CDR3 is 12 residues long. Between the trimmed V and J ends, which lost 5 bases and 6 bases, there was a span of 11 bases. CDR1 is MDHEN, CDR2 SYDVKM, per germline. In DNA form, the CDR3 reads TGTGCCAGCAGTACAGGGAAGGGCGAGCAGTACTTC. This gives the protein CASSTGKGEQYF.

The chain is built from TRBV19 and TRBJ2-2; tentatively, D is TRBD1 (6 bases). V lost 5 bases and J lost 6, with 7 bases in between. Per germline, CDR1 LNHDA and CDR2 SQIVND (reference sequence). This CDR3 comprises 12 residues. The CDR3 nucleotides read TGTGCCAGTAGTTCAGGGGCCGGGGAGCTGTTTTTT. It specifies CASSSGAGELFF.

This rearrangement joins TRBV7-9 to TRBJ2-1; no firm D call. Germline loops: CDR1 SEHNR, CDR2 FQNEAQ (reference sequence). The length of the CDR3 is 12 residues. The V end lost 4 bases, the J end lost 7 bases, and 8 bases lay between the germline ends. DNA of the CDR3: TGTGCCAGCAGCTCTGTGAGTAATGAGCAGTTCTTC. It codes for CASSSVSNEQFF.

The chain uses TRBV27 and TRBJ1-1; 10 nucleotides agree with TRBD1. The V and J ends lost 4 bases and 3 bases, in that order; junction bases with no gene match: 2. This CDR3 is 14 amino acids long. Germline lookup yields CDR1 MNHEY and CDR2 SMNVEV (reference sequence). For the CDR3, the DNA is TGTGCCAGCAGTTGGACAGGGGGGCACACTGAAGCTTTCTTT. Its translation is CASSWTGGHTEAFF.

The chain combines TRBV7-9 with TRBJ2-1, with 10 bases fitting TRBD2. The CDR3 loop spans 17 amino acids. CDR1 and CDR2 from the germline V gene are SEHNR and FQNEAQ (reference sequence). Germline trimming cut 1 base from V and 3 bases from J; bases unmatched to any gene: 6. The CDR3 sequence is CASSLGGLAGDYNEQFF. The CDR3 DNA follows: TGTGCCAGCAGCTTAGGGGGGCTAGCGGGGGACTACAATGAGCAGTTCTTC.

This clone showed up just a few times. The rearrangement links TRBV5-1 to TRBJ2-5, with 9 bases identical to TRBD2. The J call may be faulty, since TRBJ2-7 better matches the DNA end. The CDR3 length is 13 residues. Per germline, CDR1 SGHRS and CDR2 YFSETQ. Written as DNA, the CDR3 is TGCGCCAGCAGCTCTAGCGGGACCTACGAGCAGTACTTC. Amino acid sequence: CASSSSGTYEQYF.

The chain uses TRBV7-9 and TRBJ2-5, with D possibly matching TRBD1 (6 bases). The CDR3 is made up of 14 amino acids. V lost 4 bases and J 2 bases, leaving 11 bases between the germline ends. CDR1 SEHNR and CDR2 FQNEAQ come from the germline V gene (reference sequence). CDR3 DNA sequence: TGTGCCAGCAGCTCATTTACAGGGCAAGAGACCCAGTACTTC. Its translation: CASSSFTGQETQYF.

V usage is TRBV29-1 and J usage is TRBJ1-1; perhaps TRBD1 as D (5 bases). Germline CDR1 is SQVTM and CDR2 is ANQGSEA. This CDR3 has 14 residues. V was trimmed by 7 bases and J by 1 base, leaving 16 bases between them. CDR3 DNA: TGCAGCGGACGTCAAAGAACAGGGAACACTGAAGCTTTCTTT. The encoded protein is CSGRQRTGNTEAFF.